The present T cell receptor beta chain was sequenced within a study of blood T cell repertoires in COVID-19. Background on the study: From the United States, Italy and Spain came samples of acute and convalescent COVID-19. T cells, B-cell-depleted T cells, or PBMCs provided the cDNA or gDNA that served as material.

Authors' data handling: Estimates of nucleated cell counts were drawn from the amplification of reference gene primers. Data came from immunoSEQ multiplex PCR; TCRdb stores just in-frame clones and leaves some out. V, J and clone size reflect that table, while D and trimming were determined from the DNA. The sample has tens of thousands of clones; 89% are singletons. CDR3 length equals 14 residues. The germline V gene encodes CDR1 SGHTA and CDR2 FQGNSA. V lost 0 bases and J 8 bases, leaving 11 bases between the germline ends. This sequence originates from a man between 65 and 79 years old with active or convalescent COVID-19. The material sequenced was peripheral blood. This chain connects TRBV7-2 to TRBJ2-1; D perhaps matches TRBD1 (5 bases). CDR3: CASSLALQGDEQFF. Here the CDR3 DNA reads TGTGCCAGCAGCTTAGCGCTCCAGGGTGATGAGCAGTTCTTC.